Presented here are 6 T cell receptor beta chains from one specimen sequenced in a study of blood T cell repertoires in COVID-19. The repertoire was sequenced with immunoSEQ multiplex PCR; TCRdb's copy has only in-frame clones and lacks some. This sample yields almost 250,000 clones, of which 85% to 90% are seen a single time; 4.1% belongs to the top ten. The sample taken for sequencing was PBMCs or T cells enriched from blood (not recorded which). These receptors came from a woman aged 30 to 39 who had recovered from COVID-19.

V usage is TRBV30 and J usage is TRBJ2-4, with D uncertain. Trimming cost V 0 bases and J 7 bases, with 13 bases left between them. Germline V gene lookup returns CDR1 GTSNPN and CDR2 SVGIG (reference sequence). CDR3 length equals 14 residues. The CDR3, as DNA: TGTGCCTGGAGTGTACTACCTAACTCCAACATTCAGTACTTC. Amino acids: CAWSVLPNSNIQYF.

The V gene is TRBV19, the J gene TRBJ1-1; 7 bases are a match to TRBD1. J was trimmed by 4 bases and V by 4 bases; bases with no gene match: 15. Germline V gene data show CDR1 as LNHDA and CDR2 as SQIVND (reference sequence). There are 17 residues in the CDR3. As DNA, the CDR3 is TGTGCCAGTAGTACCCTTTCCGGGACAGTGGGGAGCACTGAAGCTTTCTTT. Amino acids: CASSTLSGTVGSTEAFF.

The V call is TRBV7-8, the J call TRBJ1-2, with D unclear. This CDR3 has 14 residues. Germline values: CDR1 SGHVS, CDR2 FQNEAQ. V lost 6 bases, J lost 5 bases, and 16 bases lay in between. The CDR3 here is CASSLQSGSYGYTF. The CDR3 region has the DNA TGTGCCAGCAGTTTGCAGTCGGGGTCTTATGGCTACACCTTC.

The chain is built from TRBV9 and TRBJ2-7; the D gene is possibly TRBD2 (6 bases). Per germline, CDR1 SGDLS and CDR2 YYNGEE. V shed 3 bases and J shed 5 bases, with 15 bases lying between them. The CDR3 length is 14 residues. Written as DNA, the CDR3 is TGTGCCAGCAGCGGCGGGGACCGCAAGCACGAGCAGTACTTC. Encoded protein: CASSGGDRKHEQYF.

The chain links TRBV7-8 to TRBJ1-5, with a weak D call TRBD1 (5 bases). V lost 1 base to trimming and J lost 10 bases, with 14 bases between them. Germline CDR1 SGHVS, CDR2 FQNEAQ. CDR3 length: 14 amino acids. In nucleotides, the CDR3 is TGTGCCAGCAGCTTAGGATCGGTAAGGGGACCCCAGCATTTT. It translates to CASSLGSVRGPQHF.

The rearrangement uses TRBV6-5 and TRBJ1-1, with D possibly TRBD1 on 5 matching bases. The V gene's germline CDR1 is MNHEY and CDR2 SVGAGI. V gave up 4 bases and J gave up 1 base, with 13 bases separating them. The CDR3 totals 15 residues. The DNA for the CDR3 is TGTGCCAGCAGTTGGAGGGGACGGTCGAACACTGAAGCTTTCTTT. It encodes CASSWRGRSNTEAFF.